These 18 T cell receptor beta chains were sequenced from one sample in a study of neoadjuvant nivolumab and ipilimumab in lung cancer. Sequenced by immunoSEQ multiplex PCR; TCRdb stores in-frame clones only, minus some. The repertoire consists of around 30,000 clones, with 75% to 90% occurring once and the leading ten covering 5% to 7%. This material consisted of peripheral blood, taken before neoadjuvant nivolumab, alone or with ipilimumab. The receptor source for this set is an adult with non-small cell lung cancer.

The chain recombines TRBV6-1 with TRBJ1-1; 7 bases are a match to TRBD1. The CDR3 consists of 14 residues. CDR1 is MNHNS, CDR2 SASEGT, per germline. Unmatched junction bases numbered 12, after V lost 7 bases and J lost 7 bases. The chain's CDR3 is CASIEYRGFSEAFF. The DNA for the CDR3 is TGTGCCAGCATCGAGTACAGGGGATTTAGTGAAGCTTTCTTT.

A few counts support this clone. CDR3 nucleotides: TGCGCCAGCAGCCCAATCGTGACAGGGGCCGGCGAGCAGTACTTC. This encodes CASSPIVTGAGEQYF. The chain is built from TRBV4-1 and TRBJ2-7; 8 nucleotides line up with TRBD1. The CDR3 loop spans 15 amino acids. The trim removed 4 bases at V and 6 bases at J, leaving 11 bases unmatched. Germline CDR1 MGHRA, CDR2 YSYEKL.

V is TRBV5-5 and J is TRBJ1-2; 11 nucleotides align to TRBD1. Germline-derived CDR1 and CDR2 are SGHKS and YYEKEE (reference sequence). V was clipped by 4 bases and J by 13 bases; unmatched bases: 15. CDR3 size: 15 residues. The CDR3 nucleotides are TGTGCCAGCAGCCAAACGGACAGGGGGCGCTCGGAGGGCACCTTC. Protein sequence: CASSQTDRGRSEGTF.

The chain has TRBV7-8 and TRBJ1-5; 10 nucleotides match TRBD1. Germline V gene data show CDR1 as SGHVS and CDR2 as FQNEAQ. The CDR3 contains 15 residues. J was trimmed by 4 bases and V by 3 bases; bases with no gene match: 3. The chain's CDR3 is CASSLTGGRNQPQHF. CDR3 nucleotide sequence: TGTGCCAGCAGCTTGACAGGGGGCCGGAATCAGCCCCAGCATTTT. Together with reference TRBV7-8 and TRBJ1-5, the CDR3 gives the full variable domain: GAGVSQSPRYKVAKRGQDVALRCDPISGHVSLFWYQQALGQGPEFLTYFQNEAQLDKSGLPSDRFFAERPEGSVSTLKIQRTQQEDSAVYLCASSLTGGRNQPQHFGDGTRLSIL.

As for this clone: One junction end does not reproduce the germline sequence, and a read error may be involved. The chain is built from TRBV18 and TRBJ2-1; 9 bases agree with TRBD2. This CDR3 has 17 residues. CDR1 KGHSH and CDR2 LQKENI come from the germline V gene. The CDR3 DNA is TGTGCCGGCTCACCACCGACAGGCGGGGGGGACTACAATGAGCAGTTCTTC. Its protein product is CAGSPPTGGGDYNEQFF.

The chain couples TRBV7-8 to TRBJ1-6; possibly TRBD1 for D (6 bases). Germline V gives CDR1 SGHVS, CDR2 FQNEAQ. Between the trimmed V and J ends, which lost 5 bases and 5 bases, there was a span of 16 bases. The CDR3 covers 16 residues. CDR3 sequence reads: CASSAKRGVNNSPLHF. CDR3 sequence (DNA): TGTGCCAGCAGCGCAAAGAGGGGGGTCAATAATTCACCCCTCCACTTT.

This clone was counted once. The chain uses TRBV4-1 and TRBJ1-6; no definite D call. V was trimmed by 0 bases and J by 8 bases, leaving 8 bases between them. Germline-derived CDR1 and CDR2 are MGHRA and YSYEKL. This CDR3 contains 14 residues. Here the CDR3 reads CASSQDRSYSPLHF. DNA of the CDR3: TGCGCCAGCAGCCAAGATCGGTCGTATTCACCCCTCCACTTT.

The J gene is TRBJ2-5, the V gene TRBV5-4; D not resolved. Per the germline V gene, CDR1 is SGHNT and CDR2 is YYREEE (reference sequence). V was shortened by 6 bases and J by 7 bases, with 16 bases between the two germline ends. The CDR3 length is 13 residues. Here the CDR3 reads CASTHPDDGTQYF. CDR3 DNA sequence: TGTGCCAGCACCCACCCGGACGACGGGACCCAGTACTTC.

V and J are TRBV7-7 and TRBJ1-3, with D possibly matching TRBD1 (5 bases). Germline CDR1 and CDR2: SSHAT and FNYEAQ (reference sequence). V gave up 1 base and J gave up 4 bases, with 8 bases separating them. This CDR3 is 14 amino acids long. CDR3 coding DNA: TGTGCCAGCAGCTTAGGGGGGAACGGAAACACCATATATTTT. Translation: CASSLGGNGNTIYF.

The chain couples TRBV10-1 to TRBJ1-1; D is unresolved. Germline lookup yields CDR1 WNHNN and CDR2 SYGVQD (reference sequence). The CDR3 contains 15 residues. Trimming cost V 5 bases and J 1 base, with 14 bases left between them. For the CDR3, the DNA is TGCGCCAGCAGTCCTCGGAGCGGAGGGAACACTGAAGCTTTCTTT. Encoded protein: CASSPRSGGNTEAFF.

The chain uses TRBV5-1 and TRBJ2-5; TRBD1 agrees at 11 bases. This CDR3 region has 17 residues. V lost 0 bases and J lost 6; bases outside the gene matches: 10. Germline V CDR1 and CDR2: SGHRS, YFSETQ. The CDR3 spells CASSLEGQGVGGKTQYF. The DNA of the CDR3 is TGCGCCAGCAGCTTGGAGGGACAGGGGGTTGGAGGGAAGACCCAGTACTTC. Drawing the rest from reference TRBV5-1 and TRBJ2-5, the complete variable domain is KAGVTQTPRYLIKTRGQQVTLSCSPISGHRSVSWYQQTPGQGLQFLFEYFSETQRNKGNFPGRFSGRQFSNSRSEMNVSTLELGDSALYLCASSLEGQGVGGKTQYFGPGTRLLVL.

This clone was seen a few times. The rearrangement joins TRBV5-1 to TRBJ1-5; the D gene is possibly TRBD1 (5 bases). The CDR3 spans 14 residues. With 4 bases removed from V and 6 bases from J, the gap between germline ends came to 14 bases. Per the germline V gene, CDR1 is SGHRS and CDR2 is YFSETQ. The CDR3: CASSVSGNGQPQHF. The CDR3 DNA is TGCGCCAGCAGCGTTTCAGGGAACGGTCAGCCCCAGCATTTT.

Only a few counts were recorded for this clone. The chain carries TRBV29-1 and TRBJ1-2; 7 bases align to TRBD1. Losses at the gene ends were 5 bases for V and 3 bases for J; bases not matched to a gene: 3. The CDR3 runs to 12 residues. The germline V gene has CDR1 SQVTM and CDR2 ANQGSEA. In DNA, the CDR3 is TGCAGCGTTACAGGGGCGGACTATGGCTACACCTTC. Translating gives CSVTGADYGYTF.

This clone was detected only a few times. The chain couples TRBV7-9 to TRBJ2-7; TRBD1 aligns across 7 bases. Trimming at V came to 5 bases and at J to 5 bases, leaving 9 bases not matched to a gene. CDR1 and CDR2 from the germline V gene are SEHNR and FQNEAQ (reference sequence). The CDR3 loop spans 14 amino acids. The CDR3 sequence: CASSLRQGMDEQYF. Here the CDR3 DNA reads TGTGCCAGCAGCCTAAGACAGGGAATGGACGAGCAGTACTTC.

V and J are TRBV9 and TRBJ2-1; TRBD1 matches at 7 bases. This CDR3 is built from 13 residues. CDR1 SGDLS and CDR2 YYNGEE come from the germline V gene. Trimming at V came to 3 bases and at J to 4 bases, leaving 1 base not matched to a gene. The CDR3 is CASSGGQYNEQFF. CDR3 DNA sequence: TGTGCCAGCAGCGGGGGACAGTACAATGAGCAGTTCTTC.

The chain has TRBV9 and TRBJ2-1, with 12 positions matching TRBD1. This CDR3 comprises 20 residues. Germline CDR1 and CDR2: SGDLS and YYNGEE. Trimming cost V 4 bases and J 0 bases; bases outside gene matches: 14. In DNA, the CDR3 is TGTGCCAGCAGCCATCCGGGACAGGGGGCCCTACGGAACTCCTACAATGAGCAGTTCTTC. This gives the protein CASSHPGQGALRNSYNEQFF.

The genes are TRBV7-2 and TRBJ1-5; a weak D match, TRBD1 (5 bases). This CDR3 has 14 residues. The ends were cut back, 3 bases at V and 2 bases at J, with 8 bases in the middle. Germline V gene data show CDR1 as SGHTA and CDR2 as FQGNSA. The CDR3 loop is CASSLRGGNQPQHF. The CDR3 nucleotides are TGTGCCAGCAGCTTGAGGGGAGGCAATCAGCCCCAGCATTTT.

This clone was counted a single time. V and J are TRBV19 and TRBJ1-6; no definite D call. The CDR3 covers 14 residues. V gave up 3 bases and J gave up 11 bases, with 14 bases separating them. Germline CDR1 LNHDA, CDR2 SQIVND (reference sequence). This CDR3 is CASSMMTRQTPLHF. The CDR3 nucleotides read TGTGCCAGTAGTATGATGACAAGACAAACACCCCTCCACTTT.